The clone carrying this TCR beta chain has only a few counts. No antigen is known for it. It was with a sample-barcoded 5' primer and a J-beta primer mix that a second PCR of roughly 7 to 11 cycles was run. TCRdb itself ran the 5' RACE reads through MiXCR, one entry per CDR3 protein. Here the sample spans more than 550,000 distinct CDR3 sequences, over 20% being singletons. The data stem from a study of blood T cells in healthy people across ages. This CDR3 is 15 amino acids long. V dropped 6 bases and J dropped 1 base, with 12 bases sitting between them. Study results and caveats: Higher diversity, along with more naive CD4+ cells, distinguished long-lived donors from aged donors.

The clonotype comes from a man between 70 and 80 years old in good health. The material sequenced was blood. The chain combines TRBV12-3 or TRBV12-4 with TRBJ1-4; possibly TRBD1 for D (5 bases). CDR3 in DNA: TGTGCCAGCAGCCCGGTGGGGGAAACTAATGAAAAACTGTTTTTT. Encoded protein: CASSPVGETNEKLFF.